The text below deals with one T cell receptor beta chain. RNA extraction and reverse transcription yielded cDNA as sequencing template. Profiling relied on immunoSEQ multiplex PCR, and the TCRdb table lists in-frame clones only, not all of them. The top ten hold 0.45% of the sample, which has under 250,000 clones, about 53% seen once. Germline V gives CDR1 SGHNT, CDR2 YYREEE (reference sequence). Trimming shortened V by 0 bases and J by 3 bases, and 6 bases separated the two germline ends. The CDR3 runs to 13 residues. The data originate from a study of CD8+ T cells in alopecia areata. The clonotype was recovered from a human donor with alopecia areata. This specimen was CD4+ T cells sorted from blood, taken at week 0. The chain is built from TRBV5-4 and TRBJ1-1; D gene uncertain. In nucleotides, the CDR3 is TGTGCCAGCAGCTTGGATTTGGACACTGAAGCTTTCTTT. Its translation: CASSLDLDTEAFF.